The source of this TCR beta chain is a study of beta chain features in type 1 diabetes. Study-wide background: Examination of sorted cells across all samples involved over 85,000,000 cells.

Overall study findings and caveats: In every one of the four CD4+ subsets, TCRB CDR3s were moderately but significantly shorter in Type 1 diabetes patients. PCR might favor shorter templates, equally in patients and controls. A pattern of fewer insertions and more deletions at VDJ junctions was seen in type 1 diabetes patients.

The whole isolated RNA underwent reverse transcription, so sequencing captured expressed TCRB transcripts. Assay used: immunoSEQ multiplex PCR; TCRdb lists only in-frame clones, some missing. This table holds fewer than 110,000 clones, 25% to 35% found once. Germline loops: CDR1 SNHLY, CDR2 FYNNEI. The trim removed 4 bases at V and 2 bases at J, leaving 6 bases unmatched. There are 15 residues in the CDR3. Turning to this clone: The target antigen is unknown.

A CD45RO/CCR7/CD25/CD127/CD95/CD27 panel sorted naive, central memory, regulatory and stem cell-like memory CD4+ cells. This TCR came from a young woman with type 1 diabetes. This chain joins TRBV2 and TRBJ2-5, with 8 bases aligning to TRBD2. The source material was central memory CD4+ T cells from blood. The CDR3 DNA follows: TGTGCCAGCAGTGGTGGCGGGGGGCAGCAAGAGACCCAGTACTTC. It is translated as CASSGGGGQQETQYF.